Presented here are 11 T cell receptor beta chains from one specimen sequenced in a study of tumor and adjacent non-tumor tissue in lung cancer. A modified ARM-PCR protocol with three rounds of nested PCR amplified TCRbeta. TCRdb analysed the multiplex PCR reads with MiXCR anew, one entry per CDR3 protein. This sample yields over 100,000 distinct CDR3 sequences, of which more than 60% are seen a single time; 37% belongs to the top ten. No cell sorting was done before RNA was extracted from the tissue. Sample: lung tumor tissue. These receptors were obtained from a woman in her fifties or sixties with non-small cell lung cancer.

For this clonotype: The junction differs from germline at one of its ends, possibly a read error. The V and J genes are TRBV11-2 and TRBJ2-7, with 7 nucleotides matching TRBD1. This CDR3 contains 14 residues. Germline CDR1 reads SGHAT; CDR2 reads FQNNGV. The CDR3 loop reads CDSSSSTGTADQYF. The CDR3 DNA reads as TGTGACAGCAGCTCATCCACCGGGACAGCCGACCAGTACTTC.

Of note for this clonotype: The CDR3 ends on some other residue instead of the conserved phenylalanine or tryptophan, so this is likely a read error. V gene TRBV20-1 combines with J gene TRBJ2-2; 11 bases agree with TRBD2. Germline V CDR1 and CDR2: DFQATT, SNEGSKA (reference sequence). The CDR3 length is 16 residues. CDR3 bases: TGCAGTGCTAGGGCTAGCGGGAGGTCGAACACCGGAGAGCTGTTTTCT. It is translated as CSARASGRSNTGELFS.

Concerning this clonotype itself: This may come from a read error, since a much larger clone is one base off. V and J are TRBV4-3 and TRBJ1-3, with D possibly being TRBD1 (5 bases). The germline V and J ends were trimmed by 4 bases and 5 bases, with 12 bases remaining between them. This CDR3 comprises 14 residues. Looked up from germline, CDR1 is LGHNA and CDR2 is YSLEER. The CDR3 is CASSRQGRRNTIYF. The CDR3 nucleotides are TGCGCCAGCAGCCGGCAGGGTCGGAGAAACACCATATATTTT.

On this clonotype itself: A junction boundary mismatches the germline segment, possibly from a read error. The rearrangement joins TRBV6-6 to TRBJ2-1, with TRBD2 as a possible D gene (6 bases). Germline V gene lookup returns CDR1 MNHNY and CDR2 SVGAGI (reference sequence). The CDR3 has 14 amino acids. This CDR3 reads CASSFAGIYNGQFF. The CDR3 region has the DNA TGTGCCAGCAGTTTCGCGGGGATCTACAATGGGCAGTTCTTC.

This clonotype was recorded only once. A much larger clone lies one base from this, so it may be a read error. The chain links TRBV6-2 or TRBV6-3 to TRBJ2-1, with 8 positions matching TRBD2. Per the germline V gene, CDR1 is MNHEY and CDR2 is SVGEGT. The CDR3 consists of 15 residues. CDR3 nucleotide sequence: TGTGACAGCACCCCTCCGGGACTAGAGTTGTATGAGCAGTTCTTC. Amino acids: CDSTPPGLELYEQFF.

Comments on this clonotype: One junction end disagrees with the germline gene, perhaps due to a read error. Here the CDR3 reads CIAGSSGRNEQFF. For the CDR3, the DNA is TGCATTGCGGGGAGTAGCGGGAGGAATGAGCAGTTCTTT. This chain uses TRBV20-1 with TRBJ2-1, with 10 bases matching TRBD2. CDR1 is DFQATT, CDR2 SNEGSKA, per germline (reference sequence). The CDR3 totals 13 residues.

In the case of this clonotype: Relative to the germline gene, one junction end is altered; a read error may explain this. The chain uses TRBV11-2 and TRBJ2-2; no reliable D call. The CDR3 is 13 residues long. The germline V gene encodes CDR1 SGHAT and CDR2 FQNNGV. This chain's CDR3 is CTSSLTQTWELFF. The CDR3 nucleotides are TGTACCAGCAGCTTAACTCAAACCTGGGAGCTGTTTTTT.

This clonotype was observed at least ten times. This chain links TRBV20-1 with TRBJ1-1, with D unclear. Germline V gene sequence: CDR1 DFQATT, CDR2 SNEGSKA (reference sequence). V lost 4 bases, J lost 0 bases, and 9 bases lay in between. This CDR3 spans 13 amino acids. For the CDR3, the DNA is TGCAGTGCTAAGCCCTCGGTGAACACTGAAGCTTTCTTT. This sequence encodes CSAKPSVNTEAFF.

As for this clonotype: A read error may explain this, as a much larger clone is one base away. The rearrangement joins TRBV6-2 or TRBV6-3 to TRBJ1-2; 7 bases fit TRBD1. The CDR3 extends over 16 amino acids. CDR1 and CDR2 from the germline V gene are MNHEY and SVGEGT. V was clipped by 0 bases and J by 4 bases; unmatched bases: 8. The CDR3 here is CASSYSTAWDSYGYTF. For the CDR3, the DNA is TGTGCCAGCAGTTACTCGACGGCGTGGGACAGCTATGGCTACACCTTC.

Comments on this clonotype: The junction departs from the called germline gene at one end, perhaps through a read error. The chain has TRBV6-5 and TRBJ2-3, with TRBD2 matching 7 bases. The germline V gene encodes CDR1 MNHEY and CDR2 SVGAGI. The CDR3 is made up of 15 amino acids. CDR3 protein: CTSNAAGSSIDTQYF. CDR3 bases: TGTACCAGCAATGCAGCGGGATCTAGCATAGATACGCAGTATTTT.

There are many counts of this clonotype. CDR3 protein: CSANMGQGAPNEQFF. The CDR3 coding sequence is TGCAGTGCTAATATGGGCCAGGGGGCCCCTAATGAGCAGTTCTTC. The rearrangement links TRBV20-1 to TRBJ2-1; 8 bases agree with TRBD1. The CDR3 is 15 residues long. The trim removed 4 bases at V and 7 bases at J, leaving 12 bases unmatched. Germline CDR1 reads DFQATT; CDR2 reads SNEGSKA (reference sequence).